The 22 T cell receptor beta chains given below trace back to one sample, sequenced in a study of OX40 agonist ivuxolimab in advanced cancers. Generated by immunoSEQ multiplex PCR, the TCRdb table keeps only in-frame clones and is missing some. Of around 18,000 clones listed, around 83% are singletons. The sample was CD4+ or CD8+ T cells sorted from blood, taken in a trial of the OX40 agonist ivuxolimab. The receptors originated from an adult with an advanced solid tumor such as melanoma, head and neck, liver or kidney cancer.

This clone was recorded only once. Other DNA sequences in the sample encode the same CDR3. The rearrangement joins TRBV7-2 to TRBJ1-5; D might be TRBD1 (6 bases). V was trimmed by 5 bases and J by 5 bases, leaving 13 bases between them. CDR1 SGHTA and CDR2 FQGNSA come from the germline V gene. The CDR3 extends over 14 amino acids. CDR3 sequence (DNA): TGTGCCAGCAGCACTACAGGGCGTCATCAGCCCCAGCATTTT. Its translation: CASSTTGRHQPQHF. The variable domain in full, with the rest retrieved from reference TRBV7-2 and TRBJ1-5, is GAGVSQSPSNKVTEKGKDVELRCDPISGHTALYWYRQSLGQGLEFLIYFQGNSAPDKSGLPSDRFSAERTGGSVSTLTIQRTQQEDSAVYLCASSTTGRHQPQHFGDGTRLSIL.

The chain carries TRBV28 and TRBJ1-1; the match to TRBD1 covers 7 bases. Germline loops: CDR1 MDHEN, CDR2 SYDVKM. The CDR3 sequence is 15 residues long. V lost 5 bases to trimming and J lost 2 bases; unmatched junction nucleotides: 8. CDR3 bases: TGTGCCAGCAGTGGAACCGGGACAGCTAACACTGAAGCTTTCTTT. The encoded protein is CASSGTGTANTEAFF.

The sample holds a few counts of this clone. The chain couples TRBV5-6 to TRBJ2-3, with D unclear. The length of the CDR3 is 15 residues. CDR1 and CDR2 from the germline V gene are SGHDT and YYEEEE. The V end was cut by 3 bases, the J end by 1 base, with 12 bases between. The CDR3 nucleotides read TGTGCCAGCAGCTACGCCTTGGTAGGCACAGATACGCAGTATTTT. The encoded protein is CASSYALVGTDTQYF.

This clone was counted between two and nine times. The chain uses TRBV9 and TRBJ2-3; D ambiguous. The CDR3 is 15 residues long. In germline, CDR1 is SGDLS, CDR2 YYNGEE. The V and J ends lost 0 bases and 6 bases respectively, with 14 bases between them. CDR3 coding DNA: TGTGCCAGCAGCGTAGGAGTAGTGGCGAGGGATACGCAGTATTTT. It yields the protein CASSVGVVARDTQYF.

This chain's CDR3 is CASSLRSGRDSPLHF. In DNA form, the CDR3 reads TGTGCCAGCAGCTTAAGGAGCGGGAGAGATTCACCCCTCCACTTT. J is TRBJ1-6 and V is TRBV7-2; no definite D call. CDR3 length equals 15 residues. Trimming took 2 bases from V and 8 from J, leaving 13 bases between them. Germline loops: CDR1 SGHTA, CDR2 FQGNSA.

The chain carries TRBV28 and TRBJ1-1; D is ambiguous. Trimming cost V 1 base and J 1 base, with 4 bases left between them. Germline V lookup: CDR1 MDHEN, CDR2 SYDVKM. This CDR3 has 13 amino acids. The CDR3 nucleotides are TGTGCCAGCAGTTTATCAGGGAACACTGAAGCTTTCTTT. Encoded protein: CASSLSGNTEAFF.

The V call is TRBV5-6, the J call TRBJ1-2; D uncertain. With 4 bases removed from V and 6 bases from J, the gap between germline ends came to 16 bases. Germline-derived CDR1 and CDR2 are SGHDT and YYEEEE. The CDR3 totals 14 residues. In DNA form, the CDR3 reads TGTGCCAGCAGCCGATACCCGATCGGGGATGGCTACACCTTC. Translated: CASSRYPIGDGYTF.

The rearrangement joins TRBV7-2 to TRBJ2-1; TRBD2 is a possible D gene (5 bases). CDR3 length: 16 residues. Trimming pared 4 bases from V and 7 bases from J, leaving 20 bases between. The germline V gene has CDR1 SGHTA and CDR2 FQGNSA. This chain's CDR3 is CASSSLVKGVGNEQFF. The CDR3 DNA sequence: TGTGCCAGCAGCTCCTTAGTCAAGGGAGTAGGGAATGAGCAGTTCTTC.

This clone was counted a few times. This CDR3 is CASSDGTSSSYEQYF. The CDR3 DNA follows: TGTGCCAGCAGTGACGGGACATCTTCCTCCTACGAGCAGTACTTC. The chain couples TRBV6-1 to TRBJ2-7; tentative D call: TRBD1 (6 bases). The CDR3 loop spans 15 amino acids. The V and J ends lost 3 bases and 0 bases respectively, with 12 bases between them. Germline V gene data show CDR1 as MNHNS and CDR2 as SASEGT.

The chain is built from TRBV20-1 and TRBJ2-1, with unresolved D. V gave up 3 bases and J gave up 4 bases, with 4 bases separating them. Per germline, CDR1 DFQATT and CDR2 SNEGSKA (reference sequence). This CDR3 has 11 amino acids. The CDR3 DNA follows: TGCAGTGCTAGCGTTTACAATGAGCAGTTCTTC. It specifies CSASVYNEQFF.

This clone turned up a few times. The chain links TRBV28 to TRBJ2-7, with 7 bases fitting TRBD1. This CDR3 has 15 residues. The V segment lost 4 bases and the J segment 3 bases; nucleotides outside the gene matches: 9. Per germline, CDR1 MDHEN and CDR2 SYDVKM. Here the CDR3 reads CASSSGTANRYEQYF. In nucleotides, the CDR3 is TGTGCCAGCAGTTCCGGGACAGCCAACCGCTACGAGCAGTACTTC.

This sequence joins TRBV19 and TRBJ2-2, with no clear D. Trimming shortened V by 4 bases and J by 9 bases, and 6 bases separated the two germline ends. The CDR3 covers 11 residues. Germline CDR1 and CDR2: LNHDA and SQIVND (reference sequence). CDR3 DNA: TGTGCCAGTAGTAACCTGAGGGAGCTGTTTTTT. Amino acid sequence: CASSNLRELFF.

CDR3 in DNA: TGTGCCAGCAGTTTATCGGGGGATATTACCTACGAGCAGTACTTC. It yields the protein CASSLSGDITYEQYF. The chain combines TRBV27 with TRBJ2-7; D may match TRBD1 or TRBD2 (5 bases each). The length of the CDR3 is 15 residues. The V end was cut by 0 bases, the J end by 2 bases, with 11 bases between. Looked up from germline, CDR1 is MNHEY and CDR2 is SMNVEV (reference sequence).

This clone was found once. The chain employs TRBV6-5 and TRBJ1-1; 7 bases align to TRBD1. V was clipped by 5 bases and J by 11 bases; unmatched bases: 11. This CDR3 comprises 13 residues. Per the germline V gene, CDR1 is MNHEY and CDR2 is SVGAGI. The CDR3 sequence is CASSANRGSGAFF. The CDR3 coding sequence is TGTGCCAGCAGTGCTAACAGGGGCTCAGGGGCTTTCTTT.

The chain is built from TRBV7-2 and TRBJ1-3, with 8 bases fitting TRBD1. CDR3 length: 17 residues. Germline trimming cut 3 bases from V and 1 base from J; bases unmatched to any gene: 8. The germline V gene has CDR1 SGHTA and CDR2 FQGNSA. CDR3 region: CASSFQPGGSSGNTIYF. The CDR3 coding sequence is TGTGCCAGCAGCTTCCAGCCAGGGGGCTCGTCTGGAAACACCATATATTTT.

Only a few counts were recorded for this clone. The chain combines TRBV11-1 with TRBJ1-1; D might be TRBD1 (6 bases). V was shortened by 5 bases and J by 0 bases, with 13 bases between the two germline ends. The CDR3 extends over 15 amino acids. The germline V gene encodes CDR1 SGHAT and CDR2 FQDESV (reference sequence). CDR3 DNA: TGTGCCAGCAGCCCACAGGGATCTTTGAACACTGAAGCTTTCTTT. Amino acid sequence: CASSPQGSLNTEAFF.

The rearrangement uses TRBV5-1 and TRBJ1-2; tentative D call: TRBD1 (5 bases). The V end lost 4 bases, the J end lost 4 bases, and 11 bases lay between the germline ends. CDR1 SGHRS and CDR2 YFSETQ come from the germline V gene. The CDR3 length is 13 residues. For the CDR3, the DNA is TGCGCCAGCAGCATGACAGAAGCCTATGGCTACACCTTC. The encoded protein is CASSMTEAYGYTF.

The chain couples TRBV11-2 to TRBJ2-3, with D unclear. The CDR3 is 15 residues long. Trimming took 1 base from V and 4 from J, leaving 12 bases between them. The germline CDR1 and CDR2 sequences are SGHAT and FQNNGV. The CDR3: CASSLGPQGSDTQYF. In nucleotides, the CDR3 is TGTGCCAGCAGCTTAGGCCCCCAAGGATCAGATACGCAGTATTTT.

The chain employs TRBV2 and TRBJ2-1; a weak D match, TRBD2 (5 bases). The germline gives CDR1 SNHLY, CDR2 FYNNEI. Trimming removed 3 bases at V and 8 bases at J, with 14 bases between. This CDR3 has 14 residues. The CDR3 sequence is CASSDSTPGYEQFF. The CDR3 region has the DNA TGTGCCAGCAGTGATTCGACTCCGGGGTATGAGCAGTTCTTC.

V is TRBV19 and J is TRBJ2-7; 8 nucleotides line up with TRBD2. CDR1 and CDR2 (germline): LNHDA, SQIVND (reference sequence). The CDR3 is 16 residues long. V gave up 5 bases and J gave up 0 bases; unmatched junction bases: 9. CDR3 residues: CASSPGTRGISYEQYF. The CDR3, as DNA: TGTGCCAGTAGTCCCGGGACTAGGGGGATCTCCTACGAGCAGTACTTC.

The chain couples TRBV18 to TRBJ1-5; 7 bases map to TRBD1. CDR1 is KGHSH and CDR2 is LQKENI in the germline V gene. There are 15 residues in the CDR3. V shed 5 bases and J 5 bases; nucleotides not matched to a gene: 9. The CDR3 bases are TGTGCCAGCTCATTGGAGGGACAGTGGGATCAGCCCCAGCATTTT. As protein: CASSLEGQWDQPQHF.

The chain links TRBV10-2 to TRBJ2-7, with TRBD2 matching over 15 bases. Trimming took 0 bases from V and 4 from J; bases not matched to a gene: 1. CDR3 length: 16 amino acids. From germline, CDR1 is WSHSY and CDR2 SAAADI. CDR3 protein: CASSESGTSGRYEQYF. Written as DNA, the CDR3 is TGCGCCAGCAGTGAGTCCGGGACTAGCGGGAGGTACGAGCAGTACTTC.